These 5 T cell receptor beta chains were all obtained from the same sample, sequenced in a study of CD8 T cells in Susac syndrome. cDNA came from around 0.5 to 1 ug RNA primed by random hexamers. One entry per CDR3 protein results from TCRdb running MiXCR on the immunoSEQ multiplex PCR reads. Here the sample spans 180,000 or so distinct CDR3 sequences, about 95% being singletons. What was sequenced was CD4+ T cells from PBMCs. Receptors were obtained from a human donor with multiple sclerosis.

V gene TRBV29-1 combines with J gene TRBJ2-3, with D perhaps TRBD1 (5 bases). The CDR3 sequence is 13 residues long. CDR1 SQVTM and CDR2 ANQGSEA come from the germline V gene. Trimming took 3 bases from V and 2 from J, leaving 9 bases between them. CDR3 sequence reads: CSVEDTITDTQYF. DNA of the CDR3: TGCAGCGTTGAGGACACTATCACAGATACGCAGTATTTT.

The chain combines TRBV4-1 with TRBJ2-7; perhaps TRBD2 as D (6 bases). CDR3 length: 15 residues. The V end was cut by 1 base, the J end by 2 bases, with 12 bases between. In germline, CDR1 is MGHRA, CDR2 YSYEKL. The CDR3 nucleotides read TGCGCCAGCAGCCAAGGGCAGGAGGGGCCCTACGAGCAGTACTTC. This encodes CASSQGQEGPYEQYF.

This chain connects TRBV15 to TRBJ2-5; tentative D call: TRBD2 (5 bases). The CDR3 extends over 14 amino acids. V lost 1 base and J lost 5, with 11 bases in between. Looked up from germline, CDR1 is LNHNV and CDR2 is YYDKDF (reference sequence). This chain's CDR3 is CATSRVASMETQYF. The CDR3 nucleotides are TGTGCCACCAGCAGAGTGGCTAGCATGGAGACCCAGTACTTC.

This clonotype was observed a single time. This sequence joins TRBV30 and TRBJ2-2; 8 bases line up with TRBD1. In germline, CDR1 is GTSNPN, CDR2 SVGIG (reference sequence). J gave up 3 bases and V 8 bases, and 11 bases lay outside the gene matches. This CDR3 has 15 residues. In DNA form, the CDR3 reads TGTGCCAGGTCCGACAGGGGTTCCCACACCGGGGAGCTGTTTTTT. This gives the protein CARSDRGSHTGELFF.

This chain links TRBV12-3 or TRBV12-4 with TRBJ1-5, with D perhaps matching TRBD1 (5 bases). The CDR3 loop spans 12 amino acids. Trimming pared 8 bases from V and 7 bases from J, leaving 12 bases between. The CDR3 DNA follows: TGTGCCAGCTGGAGGGACGGCCAGCCCCAGCATTTT. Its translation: CASWRDGQPQHF.